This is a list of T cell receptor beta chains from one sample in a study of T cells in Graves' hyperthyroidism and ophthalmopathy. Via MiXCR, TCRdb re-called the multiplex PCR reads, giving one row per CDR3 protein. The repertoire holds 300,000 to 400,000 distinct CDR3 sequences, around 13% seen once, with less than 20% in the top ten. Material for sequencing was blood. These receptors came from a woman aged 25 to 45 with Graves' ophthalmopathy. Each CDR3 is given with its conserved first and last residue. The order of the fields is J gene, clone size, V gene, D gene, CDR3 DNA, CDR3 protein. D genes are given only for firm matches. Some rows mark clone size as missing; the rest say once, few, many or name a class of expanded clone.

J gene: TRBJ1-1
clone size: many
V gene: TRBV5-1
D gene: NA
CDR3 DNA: TGCGCCAGCAGCTTGAACAGTAACACTGAAGCTTTCTTT
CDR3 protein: CASSLNSNTEAFF

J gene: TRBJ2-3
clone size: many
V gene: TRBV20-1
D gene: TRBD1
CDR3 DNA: TGCAGTGCCGATATAGGGACAGTCGTAGGCACAGATACGCAGTATTTT
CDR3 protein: CSADIGTVVGTDTQYF

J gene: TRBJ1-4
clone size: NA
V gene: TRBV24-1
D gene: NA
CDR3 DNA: TGTGCCACTTCCGGGTCAACGGGGAATGAAAAACTGTTTTTT
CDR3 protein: CATSGSTGNEKLFF

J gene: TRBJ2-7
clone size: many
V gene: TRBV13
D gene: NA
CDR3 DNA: TGTGCCAGCAGCTTAAACCCGCCTGGATACGAGCAGTACTTC
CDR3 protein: CASSLNPPGYEQYF

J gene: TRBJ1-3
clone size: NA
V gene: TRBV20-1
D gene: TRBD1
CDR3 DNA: TGCAGTGCTAGAGATAGAGGGGGCGCTGGAAACACCATATATTTT
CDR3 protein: CSARDRGGAGNTIYF

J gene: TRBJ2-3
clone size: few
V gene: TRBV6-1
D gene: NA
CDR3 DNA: TGTGCCAGCACCAAGGGAGAGATTAGCAGACGCACAGATACGCAGTATTTT
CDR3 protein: CASTKGEISRRTDTQYF

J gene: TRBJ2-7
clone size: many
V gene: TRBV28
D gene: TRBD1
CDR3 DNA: TGTGCCAGCAGGCCGACAGGGCTCCAACCCTACGAGCAGTACTTC
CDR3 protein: CASRPTGLQPYEQYF

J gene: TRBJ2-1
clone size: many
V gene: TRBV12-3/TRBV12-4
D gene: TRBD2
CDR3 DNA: TGTGCCAGCAGAACGATGGCGGGGGGAAGGGAGCAGTTCTTC
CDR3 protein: CASRTMAGGREQFF

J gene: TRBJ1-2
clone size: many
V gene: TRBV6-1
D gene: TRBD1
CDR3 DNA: TGTGCCAGCAGCGAAGGGGGCGCGTACTATGGCTACACCTTC
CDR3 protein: CASSEGGAYYGYTF

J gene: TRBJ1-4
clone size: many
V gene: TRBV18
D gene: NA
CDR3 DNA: TGTGCCAGCTCACCAAGGGGTGCAACTAATGAAAAACTGTTTTTT
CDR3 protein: CASSPRGATNEKLFF

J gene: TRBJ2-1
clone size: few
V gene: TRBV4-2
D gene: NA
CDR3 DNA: TGTGCCAGCAGCCAAGGGGGGCGGCAGGGCTCCTACAATGAGCAGTTCTTC
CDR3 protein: CASSQGGRQGSYNEQFF

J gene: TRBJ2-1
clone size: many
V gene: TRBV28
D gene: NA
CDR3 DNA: TGTGCCAGCAGTCTACAGGGTTTTGAGCAGTTCTTC
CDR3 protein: CASSLQGFEQFF

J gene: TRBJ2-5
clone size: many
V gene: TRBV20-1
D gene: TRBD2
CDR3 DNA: TGCAGTGCCAACCGTAAGGGACTAGCGGAAGAGACCCAGTACTTC
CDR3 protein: CSANRKGLAEETQYF

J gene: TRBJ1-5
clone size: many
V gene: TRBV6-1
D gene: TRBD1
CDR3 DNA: TGTGCCAGCAGCCGGGACAGGGGGACCTTTCAGCCCCAGCATTTT
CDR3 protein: CASSRDRGTFQPQHF

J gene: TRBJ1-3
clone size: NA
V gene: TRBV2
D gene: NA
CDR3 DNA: TGTGCCAGCATCCACCCAACTAGGACAGACGATCACTCTGGAACCACCATATATTTT
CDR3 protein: CASIHPTRTDDHSGTTIYF

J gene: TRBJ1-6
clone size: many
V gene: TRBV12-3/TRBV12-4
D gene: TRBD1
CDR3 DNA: TGTGCCAGCAGTTTTGGGACAGATTATTCACCCCTCCACTTT
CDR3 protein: CASSFGTDYSPLHF

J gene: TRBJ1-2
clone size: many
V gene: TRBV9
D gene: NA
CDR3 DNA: TGTGCCAGCAGCGCTACGGGACCCAGAAACTATGGCTACACCTTC
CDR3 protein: CASSATGPRNYGYTF

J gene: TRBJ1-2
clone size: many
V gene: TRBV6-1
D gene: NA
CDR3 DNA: TGTGCCAGCAGTGAATTATATGACAGTTTCAACTATGGCTACACCTTC
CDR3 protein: CASSELYDSFNYGYTF

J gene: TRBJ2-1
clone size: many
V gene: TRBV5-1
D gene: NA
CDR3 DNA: TGCGCCAAGATAACCCCCTCGGGGGATCGGAATGAGCAGTTCTTC
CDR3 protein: CAKITPSGDRNEQFF

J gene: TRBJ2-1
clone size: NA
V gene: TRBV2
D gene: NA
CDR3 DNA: TGTGCCAGACAACAAAGGTTATACAATGAGCAGTTCTTC
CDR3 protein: CARQQRLYNEQFF

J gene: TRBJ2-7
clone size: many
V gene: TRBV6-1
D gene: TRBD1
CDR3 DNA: TGTGCCAGCAGTGACCCCGGGACAGGGCGGCATTACGAGCAGTACTTC
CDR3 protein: CASSDPGTGRHYEQYF

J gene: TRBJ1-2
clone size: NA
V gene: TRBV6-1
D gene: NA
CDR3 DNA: TGTGCCAGCAGTGAAGACGGCAGGCCGGGCTATGGCTACACCTTC
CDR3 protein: CASSEDGRPGYGYTF

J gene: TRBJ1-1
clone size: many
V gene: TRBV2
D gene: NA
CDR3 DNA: TGTGCCAGCATGACCAGACTGGAAGCTTTCTTT
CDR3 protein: CASMTRLEAFF

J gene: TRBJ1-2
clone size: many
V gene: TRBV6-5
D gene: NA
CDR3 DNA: TGTGCCAGCAGTTACTCTCGAGGTTGGAAGTACGGCTACACCTTC
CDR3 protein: CASSYSRGWKYGYTF

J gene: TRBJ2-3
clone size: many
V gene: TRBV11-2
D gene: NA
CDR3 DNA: TGTGCCAGCAGCGCCACAGATACGCAGTATTTT
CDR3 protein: CASSATDTQYF

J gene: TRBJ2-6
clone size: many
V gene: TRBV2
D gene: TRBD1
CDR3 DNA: TGTGCCAGCAAAACGGACAGGGGCGCTGGGGCCAACGTCCTGACTTTC
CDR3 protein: CASKTDRGAGANVLTF

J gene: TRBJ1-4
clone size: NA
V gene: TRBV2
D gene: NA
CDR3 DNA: TGTGCCAGCAGTAACAGGGACGCTAATGAAAAACTGTTTTTT
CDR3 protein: CASSNRDANEKLFF

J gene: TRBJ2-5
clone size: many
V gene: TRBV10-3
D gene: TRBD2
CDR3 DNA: TGTGCCATCAGCGGCGCGGGGGGGCCTGGAGAGACCCAGTACTTC
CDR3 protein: CAISGAGGPGETQYF

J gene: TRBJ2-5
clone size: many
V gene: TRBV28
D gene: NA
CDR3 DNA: TGTGCCAGCAGTATGGGCAGGGGTATACAAGAGACCCAGTACTTC
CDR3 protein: CASSMGRGIQETQYF

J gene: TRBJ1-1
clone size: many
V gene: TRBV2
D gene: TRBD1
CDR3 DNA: TGTGCCAGCATCCCACCCGGGACAGGGGGGGATGAAGCTTTCTTT
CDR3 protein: CASIPPGTGGDEAFF

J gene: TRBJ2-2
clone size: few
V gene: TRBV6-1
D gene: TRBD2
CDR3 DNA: TGTGCCACCGGACTAGCGGGGCGGCAGAACACCGGGGAGCTGTTTTTT
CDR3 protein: CATGLAGRQNTGELFF

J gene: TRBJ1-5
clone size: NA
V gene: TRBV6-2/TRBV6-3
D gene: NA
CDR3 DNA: TGTGCCAGCAGTTACCTAGGGAGGGATCAGCCCCAGCATTTT
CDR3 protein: CASSYLGRDQPQHF

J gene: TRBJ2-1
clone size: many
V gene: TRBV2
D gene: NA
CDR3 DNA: TGTGCCAGCGCGCCGGGGTGGGGCTATGAGCAGTTCTTC
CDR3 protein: CASAPGWGYEQFF

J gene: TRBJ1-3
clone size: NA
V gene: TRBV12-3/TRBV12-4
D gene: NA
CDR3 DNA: TGTGCCAGCAGACACACCCGTCTTCACTCTGGAAACACCATATATTTT
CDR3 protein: CASRHTRLHSGNTIYF

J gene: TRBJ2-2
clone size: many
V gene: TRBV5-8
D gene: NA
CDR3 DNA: TGTGCCAGCAGCTTGTACTTACCGAACACCGGGGAGCTGTTTTTT
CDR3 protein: CASSLYLPNTGELFF

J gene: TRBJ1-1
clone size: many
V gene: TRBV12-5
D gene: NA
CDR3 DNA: TGTGCTAGTGGTATTTACGGGACTTTTAGGGGGGACACTGAAGCTTTCTTT
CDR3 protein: CASGIYGTFRGDTEAFF

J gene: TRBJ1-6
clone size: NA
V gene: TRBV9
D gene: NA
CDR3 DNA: TGTGCCAGCAGCGTAGGCCAGGGAGGTAATTCACCCCTCCACTTT
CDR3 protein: CASSVGQGGNSPLHF

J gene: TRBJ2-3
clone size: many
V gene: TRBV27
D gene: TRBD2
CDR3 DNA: TGTGCCAGCAGTTTATGGCTAGCGGGGAGCACAGATACGCAGTATTTT
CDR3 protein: CASSLWLAGSTDTQYF

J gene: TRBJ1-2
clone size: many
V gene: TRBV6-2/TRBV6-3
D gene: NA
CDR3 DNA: TGTGCCAGCAGTTCGGACAGCTATGGCTACACCTTC
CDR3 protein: CASSSDSYGYTF

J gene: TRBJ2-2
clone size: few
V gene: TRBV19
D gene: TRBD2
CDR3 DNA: TGTGCCAGTGGACTAGCGAAGAACACCGGGGAGCTGTTTTTT
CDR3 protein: CASGLAKNTGELFF

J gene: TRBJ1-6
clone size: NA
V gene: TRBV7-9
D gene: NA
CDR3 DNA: TGTGCCTGCAGCTTAGGGAGTTATAATTCACCCCTCCACTTT
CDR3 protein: CACSLGSYNSPLHF

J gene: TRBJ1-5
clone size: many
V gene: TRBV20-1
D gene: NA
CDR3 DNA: TGCAGTGCTAGTGGGACGGACAATCAGCCCCAGCATTTT
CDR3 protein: CSASGTDNQPQHF

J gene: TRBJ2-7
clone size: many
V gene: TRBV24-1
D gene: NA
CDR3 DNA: TGTGCCAACCGGAGCTACGAGCAGTACTTC
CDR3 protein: CANRSYEQYF

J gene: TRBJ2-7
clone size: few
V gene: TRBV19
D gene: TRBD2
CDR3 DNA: TGTGCCAGTATAGGGACTACTTCGAGCTCCTACGAGCAGTACTTC
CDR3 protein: CASIGTTSSSYEQYF

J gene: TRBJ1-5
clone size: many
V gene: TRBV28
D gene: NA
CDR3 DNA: TGTGCCAGCAGTTTATACGGGGTAGGTGGACAGCCCCAGCATTTT
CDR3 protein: CASSLYGVGGQPQHF

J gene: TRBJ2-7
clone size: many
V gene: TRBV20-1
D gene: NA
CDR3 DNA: TGCAGTGCTAGAGAGGAGGTAGTCCCCGCCGAGCAGTACTTC
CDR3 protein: CSAREEVVPAEQYF

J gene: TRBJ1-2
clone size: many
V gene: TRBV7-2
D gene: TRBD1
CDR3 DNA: TGTGCCAGCAGCTTAGATCCAGGGGGCTCTGGCTACACCTTC
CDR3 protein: CASSLDPGGSGYTF

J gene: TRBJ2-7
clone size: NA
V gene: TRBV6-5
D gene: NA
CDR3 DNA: TGTGCCAGCAGTTACGGGCGTTGGGTAGTCTACGAGCAGTACTTC
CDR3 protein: CASSYGRWVVYEQYF

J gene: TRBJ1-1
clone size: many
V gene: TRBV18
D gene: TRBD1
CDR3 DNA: TGTGCCAGCTCACCAAGCGGGACAGGTTTAACTGAAGCTTTCTTT
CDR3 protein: CASSPSGTGLTEAFF

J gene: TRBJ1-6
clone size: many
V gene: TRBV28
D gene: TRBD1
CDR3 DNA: TGTGCCAGCAGTACCCCGGGACAGGGATTAGGTTCACCCCTCCACTTT
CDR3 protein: CASSTPGQGLGSPLHF

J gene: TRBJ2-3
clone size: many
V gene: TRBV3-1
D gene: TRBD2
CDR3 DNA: TGTGCCAGCAGTCGTAGACTAGCGGGGGGGTCAGATACGCAGTATTTT
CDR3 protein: CASSRRLAGGSDTQYF

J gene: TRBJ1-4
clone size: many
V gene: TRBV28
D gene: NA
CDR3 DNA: TGTGCCAGCAGTTTCAGTAATAATGAAAAACTGTTTTTT
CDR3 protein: CASSFSNNEKLFF